These T cell receptor beta chains were read from a single sample in a study of control samples from healthy donors and cancer patients. Using immunoSEQ multiplex PCR, the repertoire was profiled, and TCRdb retains in-frame clones only, with some absent. The sample yields tens of thousands of clones, under 95% seen once. The sequencing input was PBMCs. These receptor sequences come from a woman aged 40-49 years with lung cancer. Both conserved end residues are part of each CDR3. D genes are given only for firm matches. Rows give clone size only sometimes, using once, few, many, or a class for an expanded clone.

j_call v_call clone_size d_call cdr3_nt cdr3_aa
TRBJ2-3 TRBV5-4 once - TGTGCCAGCAGCTTTCTCTCGGGATACACAGATACGCAGTATTTT CASSFLSGYTDTQYF
TRBJ1-1 TRBV10-3 - - TGTGCCACAATGTGGGCGAACACTGAAGCTTTCTTT CATMWANTEAFF
TRBJ2-3 TRBV6-1 - - TGTGCCAGCAGTGAAGGGCCAGGCACAGATACGCAGTATTTT CASSEGPGTDTQYF
TRBJ2-3 TRBV24-1 - - TGTGCCACCAGTGCGGGGGCAGATACGCAGTATTTT CATSAGADTQYF
TRBJ2-7 TRBV6-5 - - TGTGCCAGCAGTTACGAAACGGGGGTCCACGAGCAGTACTTC CASSYETGVHEQYF
TRBJ2-6 TRBV18 - - TGTGCCACCCCAGCTGAAGGCCTTAGGGCTGGGGCCAACGTCCTGACTTTC CATPAEGLRAGANVLTF
TRBJ1-1 TRBV19 - - TGTGCCAGAGGCGAAGGCAACGGTTCAGCTTTCTTT CARGEGNGSAFF
TRBJ2-7 TRBV7-2 - - TGTGCCAGCAGCTTAGGGGTATTCGGATCCTACGAGCAGTACTTC CASSLGVFGSYEQYF
TRBJ2-1 TRBV11-1 once - TGTGCCAGCACCGCAGGCTCAGTCTACAATGAGCAGTTCTTC CASTAGSVYNEQFF
TRBJ1-1 TRBV4-1 - - TGCGCCAGCAGCCAAGATGTGCTCGGACCCCGGATGAACACTGAAGCTTTCTTT CASSQDVLGPRMNTEAFF
TRBJ2-1 TRBV25-1 - - TGTGCCAGCAGTGGACAGGATTACAATGAGCAGTTCTTC CASSGQDYNEQFF
TRBJ1-1 TRBV11-2 - - TGTGCCAGCAGCTTAGATCGGGTGGGCGGCACGAACACTGAAGCTTTCTTT CASSLDRVGGTNTEAFF
TRBJ2-7 TRBV3-1/TRBV3-2 - - TGTGCCAGCAGCCAAGCGGGTCAGGGGCCCTACGAGCAGTACTTC CASSQAGQGPYEQYF
TRBJ1-5 TRBV5-8 - - TGTGCCAGCAGCTTGGAAGGGGGGGGGAATCAGCCCCAGCATTTT CASSLEGGGNQPQHF
TRBJ1-2 TRBV6-5 once - TGTGCCACCGCGCGGACTCCTAAGAATGGCTACACCTTC CATARTPKNGYTF